This T cell receptor beta chain was profiled in a study of blood T cell repertoires in COVID-19. Whole-study context: Nucleic acid was either cDNA or gDNA, and it came from T cells, B-cell-depleted T cells, or PBMCs.

Unmatched junction bases numbered 20, after V lost 4 bases and J lost 6 bases. CDR1 and CDR2 from the germline V gene are LNHDA and SQIVND (reference sequence). CDR3 length: 19 residues. The table came from immunoSEQ multiplex PCR; TCRdb's copy has only in-frame clones and leaves some out. The sample has more than 150,000 clones; more than 65% are singletons. The receptor was isolated from a woman in her forties or fifties with acute or convalescent COVID-19. Sequencing used peripheral blood. The chain couples TRBV19 to TRBJ2-3; 9 bases align to TRBD2. In DNA form, the CDR3 reads TGTGCCAGTAGTACGCGAAGAGAGGTGGGGCTAGCGGGGTTGGATACGCAGTATTTT. This sequence encodes CASSTRREVGLAGLDTQYF. The full variable domain, in which reference TRBV19 and TRBJ2-3 provide the parts outside the CDR3, is DGGITQSPKYLFRKEGQNVTLSCEQNLNHDAMYWYRQDPGQGLRLIYYSQIVNDFQKGDIAEGYSVSREKKESFPLTVTSAQKNPTAFYLCASSTRREVGLAGLDTQYFGPGTRLTVL.